Shown below are 2 T cell receptor beta chains from a single sample sequenced in a study of shared clonotypes between healthy human individuals. The assay was immunoSEQ multiplex PCR, and TCRdb's table has in-frame clones only and misses some. Among roughly 320,000 clones listed, roughly 84% were seen once. The material sequenced was memory CD8+ T cells sorted from blood. Subset of the sample: CD45RO+ cells pooled with CCR7-negative TemRA cells. These receptors all stem from a man aged 18 to 30 in good health.

The chain employs TRBV10-2 and TRBJ2-7; possibly TRBD1 for D (6 bases). CDR1 is WSHSY and CDR2 is SAAADI in the germline V gene. This CDR3 spans 14 amino acids. Trimming took off 3 bases at V and 6 bases at J, with 15 bases between the two ends. The CDR3 nucleotides read TGCGCCAGCAGTGACGTGGGGGCGCCCGGCGAGCAGTACTTC. This gives the protein CASSDVGAPGEQYF.

V is TRBV18 and J is TRBJ2-6; D may be TRBD2 (7 bases). The CDR3 loop spans 17 amino acids. Trimming took 6 bases from V and 2 from J, leaving 17 bases between them. CDR1 and CDR2 from the germline V gene are KGHSH and LQKENI. CDR3 sequence (DNA): TGTGCCAGCTCCAAAATAAGGCGGGGGCCTGGGGCCAACGTCCTGACTTTC. This translates into CASSKIRRGPGANVLTF.